The 6 T cell receptor beta chains in this list originate from one sample, sequenced in a study of PD-L1 blockade in urothelial cancer. Using immunoSEQ multiplex PCR, the repertoire was profiled, and TCRdb retains in-frame clones only, with some absent. In the table there are tens of thousands of clones, almost 90% of which are singletons. The time point: peripheral blood 6 weeks after treatment start. The sequences come from PBMCs, collected around atezolizumab (anti-PD-L1) treatment. Receptor source: a man in his sixties with urothelial cancer.

The chain carries TRBV27 and TRBJ2-7, with TRBD2 matching over 11 bases. This CDR3 is built from 15 residues. The ends lost 3 bases at V and 3 bases at J; junction bases unmatched: 4. CDR1 is MNHEY and CDR2 is SMNVEV in the germline V gene (reference sequence). CDR3 DNA sequence: TGTGCCAGCAGTTTTAGCGGGGGGGCCAGCTACGAGCAGTACTTC. Its translation is CASSFSGGASYEQYF.

This clone occurred once. The chain carries TRBV30 and TRBJ1-1; 7 nucleotides align to TRBD1. Per germline, CDR1 GTSNPN and CDR2 SVGIG (reference sequence). V shed 5 bases and J 7 bases; nucleotides not matched to a gene: 4. There are 11 residues in the CDR3. This CDR3 is CAWGGQIEAFF. The CDR3 region has the DNA TGTGCCTGGGGGGGACAGATTGAAGCTTTCTTT.

This clone was found once. The gene calls are TRBV10-3 and TRBJ2-1; 7 bases map to TRBD1. Trimming cost V 6 bases and J 5 bases; bases outside gene matches: 4. The length of the CDR3 is 13 residues. Germline-derived CDR1 and CDR2 are ENHRY and SYGVKD. In DNA form, the CDR3 reads TGTGCCATCAGGCGACAGGGTAACAATGAGCAGTTCTTC. Its protein product is CAIRRQGNNEQFF.

This clone was observed a single time. The chain recombines TRBV27 with TRBJ2-5, with D perhaps TRBD2 (6 bases). V lost 8 bases and J lost 7, with 11 bases in between. This CDR3 has 11 amino acids. CDR1 and CDR2 (germline): MNHEY, SMNVEV (reference sequence). The CDR3 is CASRGFGTQYF. CDR3 DNA sequence: TGTGCCAGCCGGGGGTTTGGGACCCAGTACTTC.

Only one count was recorded for this clone. V is TRBV5-1 and J is TRBJ2-7; weak D call: TRBD1 (6 bases). V lost 1 base and J 3 bases, leaving 11 bases between the germline ends. The V gene's germline CDR1 is SGHRS and CDR2 YFSETQ. This CDR3 comprises 14 residues. CDR3 in amino acids: CASSLSTGFYEQYF. The CDR3 bases are TGCGCCAGCAGCTTGAGTACAGGGTTCTACGAGCAGTACTTC.

The gene calls are TRBV5-4 and TRBJ1-5; 7 bases fit TRBD1. Germline V gene data show CDR1 as SGHNT and CDR2 as YYREEE (reference sequence). CDR3 length equals 14 residues. With V trimmed by 3 bases and J by 3 bases, 3 bases remained unmatched. The CDR3: CASSSQGNNQPQHF. The CDR3, as DNA: TGTGCCAGCAGCTCACAGGGGAACAATCAGCCCCAGCATTTT.